The 16 T cell receptor beta chains in this list originate from one sample, sequenced in a study of T cells expressing NK-cell markers. TCRdb reprocessed the 5' RACE reads and stores each CDR3 protein as one record, lacking DNA. The table lists about 540,000 distinct CDR3 sequences. Sequencing used blood T cells: a sorted CD56 or NKG2C T cell subset, CD4+ or CD8+ T cells, or bulk PBMC T cells (not recorded which). These receptors all come from a man aged 18 to 30 in good health.

The genes are TRBV15 and TRBJ1-2; the D call of TRBD1 rests on TCRdb alone, since no DNA is present to check it. This CDR3 region has 13 residues. The germline V gene has CDR1 LNHNV and CDR2 YYDKDF (reference sequence). CDR3: CATSLDRVYGYTF.

This chain links TRBV20-1 with TRBJ2-1; TCRdb lists TRBD2, though no DNA is available to test this call. Per germline, CDR1 DFQATT and CDR2 SNEGSKA (reference sequence). The CDR3 runs 16 residues. The chain's CDR3 is CSARSVTSGRRYEQFF.

The chain couples TRBV6-2 or TRBV6-3 to TRBJ2-1; the D call of TRBD2 rests on TCRdb alone, since no DNA is present to check it. Germline CDR1 is MNHEY and CDR2 is SVGEGT. The length of the CDR3 is 18 residues. The CDR3 sequence is CASSYSRMGGRSLDEQFF.

This sequence joins TRBV5-6 and TRBJ2-1; TCRdb's D call, TRBD1, is unchecked because there is no DNA. From germline, CDR1 is SGHDT and CDR2 YYEEEE. The CDR3 has 16 amino acids. The CDR3 here is CASSLWGGRAYNEQFF.

The rearrangement links TRBV19 to TRBJ1-1. Looked up from germline, CDR1 is LNHDA and CDR2 is SQIVND (reference sequence). The CDR3 totals 15 residues. The CDR3 reads CASHGGRGWGTEAFF.

The J gene is TRBJ2-3, the V gene TRBV6-2 or TRBV6-3. The CDR3 has 16 amino acids. The germline V gene encodes CDR1 MNHEY and CDR2 SVGEGT. The CDR3 loop reads CASSYSMSTATPAQYF.

The chain is built from TRBV5-5 and TRBJ1-5; the D gene TCRdb calls, TRBD1, cannot be checked with no DNA. CDR1 and CDR2 (germline): SGHKS, YYEKEE (reference sequence). There are 16 residues in the CDR3. The CDR3 protein is CASSPDRGGSRQPQHF.

The chain recombines TRBV7-2 with TRBJ2-7. The CDR3 is made up of 13 amino acids. From germline, CDR1 is SGHTA and CDR2 FQGNSA. The CDR3 spells CASSLAPEAEQYF.

This chain uses TRBV5-1 with TRBJ2-6; without DNA, the TCRdb call of TRBD1 cannot be checked. This CDR3 comprises 16 residues. Germline CDR1 is SGHRS and CDR2 is YFSETQ. The CDR3: CASNMEGAYGANVLTF.

The chain combines TRBV20-1 with TRBJ1-2; TCRdb returns TRBD1, unconfirmable since there is no DNA. Germline V gene data show CDR1 as DFQATT and CDR2 as SNEGSKA (reference sequence). This CDR3 contains 13 residues. The CDR3 reads CSASTGGHYGYTF.

V and J are TRBV5-1 and TRBJ1-2. The CDR3 runs 16 residues. Germline lookup yields CDR1 SGHRS and CDR2 YFSETQ. The CDR3 sequence: CASSLRVGSTNYGYTF.

The rearrangement uses TRBV12-3 or TRBV12-4 and TRBJ1-6; the TRBD1 assignment by TCRdb is unverifiable without DNA. This CDR3 is 13 amino acids long. CDR3 in amino acids: CASSPGALEPLHF.

CDR3 protein: CASSPPGRYGYEQFF. The J gene is TRBJ2-1, the V gene TRBV18. Germline values: CDR1 KGHSH, CDR2 LQKENI. This CDR3 has 15 amino acids.

This chain connects TRBV20-1 to TRBJ2-3; TCRdb designates TRBD2, a call that cannot be tested without DNA. Per the germline V gene, CDR1 is DFQATT and CDR2 is SNEGSKA (reference sequence). The CDR3 is 15 amino acids. The CDR3 sequence is CSARGDSGLLNTQYF.

The J gene is TRBJ1-1, the V gene TRBV7-2; the TRBD1 assignment by TCRdb is unverifiable without DNA. Germline assignment: CDR1 SGHTA and CDR2 FQGNSA. The length of the CDR3 is 16 residues. The chain's CDR3 is CASSPSLGARATEAFF.

This chain uses TRBV5-1 with TRBJ2-1; as DNA is missing, the TRBD2 call by TCRdb cannot be tested. Germline V gene lookup returns CDR1 SGHRS and CDR2 YFSETQ. This CDR3 has 16 amino acids. The CDR3 region is CASSTKTSGSHNEQFF.